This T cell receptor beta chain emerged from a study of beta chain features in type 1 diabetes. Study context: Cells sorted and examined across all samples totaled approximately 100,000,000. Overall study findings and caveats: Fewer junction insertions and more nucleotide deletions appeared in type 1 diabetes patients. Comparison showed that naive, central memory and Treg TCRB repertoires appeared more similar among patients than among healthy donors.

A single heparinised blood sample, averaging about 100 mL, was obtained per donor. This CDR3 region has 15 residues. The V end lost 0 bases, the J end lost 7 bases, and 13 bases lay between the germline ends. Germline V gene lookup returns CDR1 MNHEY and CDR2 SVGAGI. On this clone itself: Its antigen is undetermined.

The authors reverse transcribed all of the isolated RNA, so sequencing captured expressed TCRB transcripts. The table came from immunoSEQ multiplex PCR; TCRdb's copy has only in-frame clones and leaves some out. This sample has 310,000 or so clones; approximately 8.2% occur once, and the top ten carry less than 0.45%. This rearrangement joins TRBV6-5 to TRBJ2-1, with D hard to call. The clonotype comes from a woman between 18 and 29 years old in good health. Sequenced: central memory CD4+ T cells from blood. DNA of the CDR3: TGTGCCAGCAGTTACTCGAAGCTGGGGAAGAATGAGCAGTTCTTC. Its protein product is CASSYSKLGKNEQFF.